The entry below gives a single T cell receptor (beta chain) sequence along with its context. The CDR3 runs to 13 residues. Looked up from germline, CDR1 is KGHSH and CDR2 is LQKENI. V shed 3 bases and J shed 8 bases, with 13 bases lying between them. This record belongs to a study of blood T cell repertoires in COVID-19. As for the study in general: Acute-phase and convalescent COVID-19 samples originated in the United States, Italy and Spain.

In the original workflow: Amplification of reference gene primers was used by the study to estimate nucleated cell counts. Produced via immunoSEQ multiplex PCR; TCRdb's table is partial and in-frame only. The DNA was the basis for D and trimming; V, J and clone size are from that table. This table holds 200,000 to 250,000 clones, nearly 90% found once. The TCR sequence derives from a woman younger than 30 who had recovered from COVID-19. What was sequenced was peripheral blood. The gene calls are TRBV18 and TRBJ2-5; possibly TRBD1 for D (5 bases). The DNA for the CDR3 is TGTGCCAGCTCACCGGACACTCCTGAAACCCAGTACTTC. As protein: CASSPDTPETQYF.